Listed here is a single T cell receptor beta chain. With 5 bases clipped from V and 1 base from J, the junction kept 4 bases outside the gene matches. This CDR3 region has 15 residues. From germline, CDR1 is MNHNY and CDR2 SVGAGI (reference sequence). This sample stems from a study of T cell changes during pregnancy in multiple sclerosis. Profiling relied on immunoSEQ multiplex PCR, and the TCRdb table lists in-frame clones only, not all of them. The repertoire has under 50,000 clones, 93% of them found once; the top ten carry about 8.9%. Sample: CD8+ T cells from peripheral blood mononuclear cells, taken in the third trimester of pregnancy. The sequence was collected from a female donor with multiple sclerosis, enrolled in a pregnancy study. J is TRBJ2-5 and V is TRBV6-6; 10 positions agree with TRBD2. The CDR3 spells CASSASGGPQETQYF. In DNA, the CDR3 is TGTGCCAGCAGTGCTAGCGGGGGCCCCCAAGAGACCCAGTACTTC.